This TCR beta chain is from a study of OX40 agonist ivuxolimab in advanced cancers. Regarding the complete study: Ivuxolimab was an agonistic, fully human IgG2 monoclonal antibody directed against OX40 (CD134), a costimulatory receptor. Intravenous ivuxolimab was administered to patients every 2 weeks at six dose levels: 0.01, 0.1, 0.3, 1.5, 3 and 10 mg/kg. Of the 50 or so patients in dose escalation, approximately 20 had hepatocellular carcinoma, about 15 had melanoma, 9 had renal cell carcinoma and 9 had head and neck cancer. In the dose-escalation cohort, around 80% of patients were male, and the mean age was 60 years with a range of roughly 20 to 80. Prior anti-PD-1, anti-PD-L1 or anti-CTLA-4 therapy was permitted, and approximately 40% of dose-escalation patients had received checkpoint inhibitors. Three dose-escalation patients achieved partial responses, one with hepatocellular carcinoma and two with cutaneous melanoma. The point of sequencing TCRbeta in the periphery was to test whether ivuxolimab changed TCR sequence diversity and drove clonal T-cell expansion. The paper reports the monotherapy dose-escalation portion (N ≈ 50 patients) of the phase I ivuxolimab trial.

This clone has just one count. Its antigen is not yet known. No base-level quality is on record; no much larger clone is a single base apart. The CDR3 goes from the cysteine to the phenylalanine over 13 residues. Just the 39-base CDR3 DNA is kept, in frame starting at base 1. From the germline V gene (reference sequence), CDR1 is MNHEY and CDR2 is SMNVEV. V is cut by 5 bases and J by 1 base, and the space between the germline ends is 7 bases. For sequencing of the TCRbeta CDR3 region, genomic DNA was extracted from the sorted cells. The immunoSEQ Assay was used for sequencing of TCRbeta CDR3 regions. The immuneACCESS repertoire file appears here via TCRdb, limited to in-frame rearrangements. These files lack a portion of the clones; in checked studies, under half of the deficit traces to unresolved V genes, and the cause of the others is not known. In this sample the table shows 60,000 to 80,000 clones, 65% to 90% of which occur a single time. The top ten clones comprise about 1.6% of the sample.

Broad study findings and their caveats: The antigen specificity of the peripheral T cells that underwent clonal expansion was not determined. Clonal expansion of both CD4+ and CD8+ blood T cells was observed from baseline to week 6 at doses 0.1 to 3.0 mg/kg. Low levels of normalized T-cell clonal expansion were also shown by some nonresponding patients. In the 0.1-3.0 mg/kg groups, partial responders were among the patients with the lowest normalized peripheral clonal expansion, particularly in CD8+ T cells. After ivuxolimab, expanded clones were on average more numerous among CD8+ T cells than among CD4+ T cells.

The trial excluded patients who had a history of autoimmune disease or who were on systemic immunosuppression. Peripheral blood for TCR sequencing was drawn from every dose cohort at baseline, at cycle 4 day 1 and at cycle 7 day 1. Samples were obtained from an open-label, multicenter, first-in-human phase I dose-escalation trial of ivuxolimab. Adults with locally advanced or metastatic melanoma, renal cell, hepatocellular, or head and neck squamous cell carcinoma were enrolled in the trial. CD4+ and CD8+ T cells were sorted separately from peripheral blood before TCR sequencing. The chain joins TRBV27 to TRBJ2-3, with the D gene too uncertain to name. Sequenced here: CD4+ or CD8+ T cells sorted from blood, sampled in a trial of the OX40 agonist ivuxolimab. This sequence was found in an adult with an advanced solid tumor such as melanoma, head and neck, liver or kidney cancer. The DNA sequence follows: TGTGCCAGCAGTCCCAGCGGCACAGATACGCAGTATTTT. Its protein reads: CASSPSGTDTQYF.